This T cell receptor (beta chain) was profiled in a study of blood T cell repertoires in COVID-19. Study-wide context: Acute and convalescent COVID-19 samples came from the United States, Italy and Spain. T cells, B-cell-depleted T cells, or PBMCs provided the cDNA or gDNA that served as material.

How the authors handled the data: Amplification of reference gene primers provided the estimated nucleated cell counts. Data came from immunoSEQ multiplex PCR; TCRdb stores just in-frame clones and leaves some out. The V and J calls and clone size come from that table; D and trimming were worked out from the DNA. The table shows 150,000 or so clones, with approximately 80% occurring only once. The germline gives CDR1 KGHDR, CDR2 SFDVKD. The V and J ends lost 2 bases and 4 bases, in that order; junction bases with no gene match: 5. The CDR3 has 16 residues. The V gene is TRBV24-1, the J gene TRBJ1-5; TRBD1 aligns across 9 bases. What was sequenced was peripheral blood. The clonotype was recovered from an older woman with acute or convalescent COVID-19. CDR3 loop: CATSDSRDRANQPQHF. The CDR3 DNA reads TGTGCCACCAGTGATTCCCGGGACAGGGCAAATCAGCCCCAGCATTTT.